The text below deals with one T cell receptor beta chain. Its antigen is not known. The data originate from a study of resident and recirculating memory T cells in vitiligo. About the research overall: Epidermis came from shave biopsies of lesional and nonlesional sites, plus PBMCs. Whole samples, not sorted cells, were homogenized and used for genomic DNA extraction. Study findings and constraints: Non-conserved TCRs across sites and patients suggested distinct clones per lesion.

Trimming took 5 bases from V and 5 from J; bases not matched to a gene: 9. The CDR3 is made up of 15 amino acids. The germline V gene encodes CDR1 SQVTM and CDR2 ANQGSEA. Confetti depigmentation, marking active vitiligo, was absent in these patients. Here immunoSEQ multiplex PCR was the method, and the copy in TCRdb shows in-frame clones only, minus some. The sample lists 60,000 to 80,000 clones, roughly 92% occurring once. What was sequenced was blood. The chain recombines TRBV29-1 with TRBJ2-5, with 12 bases that match TRBD2. This TCR came from a male donor with vitiligo. DNA for the CDR3: TGCAGCGTTATCATGCCTGGGACTAGCGGGGAGACCCAGTACTTC. Translating gives CSVIMPGTSGETQYF.